The sequence of this T cell receptor beta chain was determined in a study of shared clonotypes between healthy human individuals. Germline V gene lookup returns CDR1 SGHVS and CDR2 FQNEAQ. The length of the CDR3 is 17 residues. V lost 5 bases and J lost 2; bases outside the gene matches: 7. An approximately 180 ng quantity of DNA, 25,000 to 30,000 T cell genomes, went into the sorted-subset replicate PCRs. Only in-frame clones appear in the TCRdb table, and some are missing; sequencing was by immunoSEQ multiplex PCR. The table records under 1,100,000 clones, approximately 72% of them present only once.

This TCR was sampled from a man aged 18 to 29 in good health. The chain is built from TRBV7-8 and TRBJ2-3; 13 bases match TRBD2. The sample comprised memory CD4+ T cells sorted from blood. Subset: CD45RA-negative fraction. The CDR3 sequence is CASSPRTSGGVTDTQYF. Here the CDR3 DNA reads TGTGCCAGCAGCCCGCGCACTAGCGGGGGGGTCACAGATACGCAGTATTTT.